This T cell receptor (beta chain) was recovered during a study of early T cells in non-severe SARS-CoV-2 infection. Background on the study: Chains stayed unpaired after sequencing of bulk RNA from unsorted whole blood. Study-wide results and limits: Clonotype matching in VDJdb favored anti-spike CD8 responses and did not capture private and CD4 specificities.

The CDR3 sequence is 14 residues long. The germline V gene encodes CDR1 SQVTM and CDR2 ANQGSEA. Losses at the gene ends were 3 bases for V and 2 bases for J; bases not matched to a gene: 6. There are a few counts of this clonotype. Its target is not known. Attachment of unique molecular identifiers was made to individual cDNA molecules. One entry per CDR3 protein results from TCRdb running MiXCR on the 5' RACE reads. The repertoire holds 80,000 to 100,000 distinct CDR3 sequences, with 9% to 15% as singletons. Sequencing used whole blood. The chain recombines TRBV29-1 with TRBJ2-7, with 8 bases that match TRBD1. The clonotype originates from an adult who was a healthcare worker with PCR-confirmed SARS-CoV-2 infection or an uninfected control (not recorded which). The CDR3 region is CSVDGPGGPYEQYF. The DNA for the CDR3 is TGCAGCGTTGACGGGCCAGGGGGCCCCTACGAGCAGTACTTC.